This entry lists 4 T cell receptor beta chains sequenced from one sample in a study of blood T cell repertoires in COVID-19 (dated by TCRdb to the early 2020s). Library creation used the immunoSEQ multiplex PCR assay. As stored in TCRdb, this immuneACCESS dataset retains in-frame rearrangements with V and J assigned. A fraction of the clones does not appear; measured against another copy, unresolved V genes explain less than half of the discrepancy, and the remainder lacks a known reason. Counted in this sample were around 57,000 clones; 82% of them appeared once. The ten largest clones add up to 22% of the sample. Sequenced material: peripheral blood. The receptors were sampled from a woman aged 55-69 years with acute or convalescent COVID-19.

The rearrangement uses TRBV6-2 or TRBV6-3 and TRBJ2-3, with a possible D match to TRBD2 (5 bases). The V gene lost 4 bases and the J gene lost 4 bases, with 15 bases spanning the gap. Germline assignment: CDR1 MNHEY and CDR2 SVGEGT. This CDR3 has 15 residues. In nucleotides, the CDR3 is TGTGCCAGCAGTTCCCCCTCCGGGGTCCCAGATACGCAGTATTTT. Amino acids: CASSSPSGVPDTQYF.

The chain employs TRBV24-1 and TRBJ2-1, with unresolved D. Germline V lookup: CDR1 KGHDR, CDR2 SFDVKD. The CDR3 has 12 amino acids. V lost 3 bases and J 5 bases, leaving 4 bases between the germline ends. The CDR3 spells CATSDANNEQFF. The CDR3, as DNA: TGTGCCACCAGTGATGCTAACAATGAGCAGTTCTTC.

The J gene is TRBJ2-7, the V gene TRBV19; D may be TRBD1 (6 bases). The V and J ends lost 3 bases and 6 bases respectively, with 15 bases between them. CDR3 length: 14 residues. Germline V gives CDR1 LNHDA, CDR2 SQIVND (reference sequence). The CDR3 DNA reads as TGTGCCAGTAGTATCCCAGGGGCCGGAGTCGAGCAGTACTTC. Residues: CASSIPGAGVEQYF.

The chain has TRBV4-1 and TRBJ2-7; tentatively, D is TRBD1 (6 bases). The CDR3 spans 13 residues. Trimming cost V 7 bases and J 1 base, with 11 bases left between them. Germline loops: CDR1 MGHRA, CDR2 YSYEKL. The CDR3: CASKAGESYEQYF. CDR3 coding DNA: TGCGCCAGCAAAGCAGGGGAATCCTACGAGCAGTACTTC.